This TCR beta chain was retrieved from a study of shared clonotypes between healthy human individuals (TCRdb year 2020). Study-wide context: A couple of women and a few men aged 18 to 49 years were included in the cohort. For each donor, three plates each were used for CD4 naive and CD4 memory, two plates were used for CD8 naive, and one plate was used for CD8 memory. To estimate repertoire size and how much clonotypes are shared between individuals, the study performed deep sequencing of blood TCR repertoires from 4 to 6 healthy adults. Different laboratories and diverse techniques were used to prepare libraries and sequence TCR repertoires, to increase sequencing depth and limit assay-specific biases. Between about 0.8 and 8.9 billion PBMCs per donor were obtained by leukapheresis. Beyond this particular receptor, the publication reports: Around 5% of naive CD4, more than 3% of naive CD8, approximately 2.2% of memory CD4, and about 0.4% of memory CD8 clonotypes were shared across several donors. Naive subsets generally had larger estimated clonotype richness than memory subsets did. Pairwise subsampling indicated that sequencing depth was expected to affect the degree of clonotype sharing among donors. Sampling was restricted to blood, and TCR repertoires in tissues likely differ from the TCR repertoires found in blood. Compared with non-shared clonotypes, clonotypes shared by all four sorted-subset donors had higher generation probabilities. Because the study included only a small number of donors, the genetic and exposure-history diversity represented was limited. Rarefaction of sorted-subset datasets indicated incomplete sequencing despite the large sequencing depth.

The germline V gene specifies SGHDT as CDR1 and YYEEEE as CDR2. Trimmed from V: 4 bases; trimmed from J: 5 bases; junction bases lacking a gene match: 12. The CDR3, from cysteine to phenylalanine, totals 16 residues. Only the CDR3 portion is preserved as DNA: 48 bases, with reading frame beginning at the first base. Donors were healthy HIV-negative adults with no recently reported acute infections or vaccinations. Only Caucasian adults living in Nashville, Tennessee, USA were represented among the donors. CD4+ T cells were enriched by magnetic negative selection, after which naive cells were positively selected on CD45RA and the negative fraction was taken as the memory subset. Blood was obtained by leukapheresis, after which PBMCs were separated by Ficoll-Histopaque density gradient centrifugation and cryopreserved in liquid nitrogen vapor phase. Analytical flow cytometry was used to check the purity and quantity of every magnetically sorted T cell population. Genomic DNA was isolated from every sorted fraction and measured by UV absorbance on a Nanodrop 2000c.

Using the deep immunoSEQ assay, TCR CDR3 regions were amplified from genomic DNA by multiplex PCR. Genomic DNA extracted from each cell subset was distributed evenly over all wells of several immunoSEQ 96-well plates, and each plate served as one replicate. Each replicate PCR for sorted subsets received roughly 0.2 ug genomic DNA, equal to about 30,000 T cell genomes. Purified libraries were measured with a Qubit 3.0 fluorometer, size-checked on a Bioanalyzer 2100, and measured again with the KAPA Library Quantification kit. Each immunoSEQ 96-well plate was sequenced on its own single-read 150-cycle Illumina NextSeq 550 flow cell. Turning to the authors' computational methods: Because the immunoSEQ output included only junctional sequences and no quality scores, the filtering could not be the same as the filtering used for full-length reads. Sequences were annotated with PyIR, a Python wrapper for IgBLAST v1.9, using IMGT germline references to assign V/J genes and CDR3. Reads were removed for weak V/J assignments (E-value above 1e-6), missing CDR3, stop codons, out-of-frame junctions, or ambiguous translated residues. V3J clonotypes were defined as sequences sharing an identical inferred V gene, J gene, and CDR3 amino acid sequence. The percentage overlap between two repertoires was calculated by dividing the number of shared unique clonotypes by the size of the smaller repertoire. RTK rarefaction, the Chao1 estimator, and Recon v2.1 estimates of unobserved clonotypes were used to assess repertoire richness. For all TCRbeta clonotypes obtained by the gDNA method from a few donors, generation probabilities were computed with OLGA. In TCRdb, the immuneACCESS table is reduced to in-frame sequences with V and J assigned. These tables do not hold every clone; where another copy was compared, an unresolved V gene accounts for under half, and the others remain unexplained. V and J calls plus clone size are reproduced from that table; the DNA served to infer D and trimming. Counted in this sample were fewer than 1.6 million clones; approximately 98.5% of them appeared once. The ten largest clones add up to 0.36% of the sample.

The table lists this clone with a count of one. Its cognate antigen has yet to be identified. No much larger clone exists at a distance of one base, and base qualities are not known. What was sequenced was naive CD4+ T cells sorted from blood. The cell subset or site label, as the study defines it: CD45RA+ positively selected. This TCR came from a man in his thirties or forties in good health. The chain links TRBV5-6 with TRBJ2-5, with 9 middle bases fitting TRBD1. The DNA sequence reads TGTGCCAGCAGCGGGGGACAGGGACAAAATAGGGAGACCCAGTACTTC. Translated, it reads CASSGGQGQNRETQYF. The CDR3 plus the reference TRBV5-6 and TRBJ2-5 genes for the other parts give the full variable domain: DAGVTQSPTHLIKTRGQQVTLRCSPKSGHDTVSWYQQALGQGPQFIFQYYEEEERQRGNFPDRFSGHQFPNYSSELNVNALLLGDSALYLCASSGGQGQNRETQYFGPGTRLLVL.